This T cell receptor beta chain comes out of a study of T cells in Graves' hyperthyroidism and ophthalmopathy. The study's findings and limits: Blood also contained most expanded thyroid clonotypes above 0.001.

Template material for amplifying TCR beta CDR3 regions consisted of RNA transcripts. The TCR CDR3 first-round RT-PCR relied on the HTBI primer set. MiXCR was run by TCRdb on the multiplex PCR reads, yielding one entry per CDR3 protein. This table holds hundreds of thousands of distinct CDR3 sequences, around 15% found once. In the case of this clonotype: Its antigen is not identified.

V lost 8 bases to trimming and J lost 0 bases, with 11 bases between them. The CDR3 length is 14 residues. CDR1 and CDR2 from the germline V gene are LGHDT and YNNKEL (reference sequence). Stable disease denoted Graves' hyperthyroidism without ophthalmopathy progression within 18 months. More than 8.5 ml of fresh peripheral blood supplied the PBMCs. Sequencing was performed on blood. This chain uses TRBV3-1 with TRBJ2-1; the D gene is possibly TRBD1 (7 bases). The sequence derives from a woman aged 18-35 years with Graves' hyperthyroidism. The CDR3, as DNA: TGTGCCAGCGACCAGGGGGGCTCCTACAATGAGCAGTTCTTC. Translating it yields CASDQGGSYNEQFF.